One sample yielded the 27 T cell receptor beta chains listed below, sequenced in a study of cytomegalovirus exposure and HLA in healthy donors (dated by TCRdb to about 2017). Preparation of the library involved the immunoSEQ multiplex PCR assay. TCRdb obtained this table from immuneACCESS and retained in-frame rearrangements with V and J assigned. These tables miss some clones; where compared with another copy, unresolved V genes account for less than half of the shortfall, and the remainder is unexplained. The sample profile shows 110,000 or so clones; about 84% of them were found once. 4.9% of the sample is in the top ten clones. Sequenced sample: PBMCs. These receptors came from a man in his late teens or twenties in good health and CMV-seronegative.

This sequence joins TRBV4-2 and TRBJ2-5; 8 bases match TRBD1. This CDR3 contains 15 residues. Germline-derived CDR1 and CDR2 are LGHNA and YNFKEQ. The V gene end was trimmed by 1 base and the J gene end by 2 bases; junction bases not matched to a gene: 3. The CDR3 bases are TGTGCCAGCAGCCAAGCGACAGGGGCTCAAGAGACCCAGTACTTC. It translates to CASSQATGAQETQYF.

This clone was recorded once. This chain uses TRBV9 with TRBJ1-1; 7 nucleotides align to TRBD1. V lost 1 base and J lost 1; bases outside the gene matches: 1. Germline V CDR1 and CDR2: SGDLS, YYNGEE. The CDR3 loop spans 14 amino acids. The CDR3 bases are TGTGCCAGCAGCGTATCAGGGGGGAACACTGAAGCTTTCTTT. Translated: CASSVSGGNTEAFF.

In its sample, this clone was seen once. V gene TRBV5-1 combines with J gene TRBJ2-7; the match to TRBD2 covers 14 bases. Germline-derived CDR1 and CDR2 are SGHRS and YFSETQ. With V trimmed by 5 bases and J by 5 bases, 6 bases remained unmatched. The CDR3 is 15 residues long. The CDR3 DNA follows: TGCGCCAGCAGAGGGACTAGCGGGGGTTTCCACGAGCAGTACTTC. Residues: CASRGTSGGFHEQYF.

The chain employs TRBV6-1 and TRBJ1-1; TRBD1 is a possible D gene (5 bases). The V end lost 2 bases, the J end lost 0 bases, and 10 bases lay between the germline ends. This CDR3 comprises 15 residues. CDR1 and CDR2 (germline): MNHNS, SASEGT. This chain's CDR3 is CASSEIGGLNTEAFF. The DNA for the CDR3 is TGTGCCAGCAGTGAAATCGGGGGTCTGAACACTGAAGCTTTCTTT.

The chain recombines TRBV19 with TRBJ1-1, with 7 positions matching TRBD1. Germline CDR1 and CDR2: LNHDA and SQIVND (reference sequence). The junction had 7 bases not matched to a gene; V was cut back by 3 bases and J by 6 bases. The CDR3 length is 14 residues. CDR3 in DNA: TGTGCCAGTAGTATTAACAGGGGTTGGCCTGAAGCTTTCTTT. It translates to CASSINRGWPEAFF. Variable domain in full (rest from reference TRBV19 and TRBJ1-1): DGGITQSPKYLFRKEGQNVTLSCEQNLNHDAMYWYRQDPGQGLRLIYYSQIVNDFQKGDIAEGYSVSREKKESFPLTVTSAQKNPTAFYLCASSINRGWPEAFFGQGTRLTVV.

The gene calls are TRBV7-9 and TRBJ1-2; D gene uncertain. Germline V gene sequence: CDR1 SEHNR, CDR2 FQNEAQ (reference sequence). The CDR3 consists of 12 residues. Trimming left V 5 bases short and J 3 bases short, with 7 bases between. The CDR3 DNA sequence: TGTGCCAGCAGCCCCCAATACTATGGCTACACCTTC. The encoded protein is CASSPQYYGYTF.

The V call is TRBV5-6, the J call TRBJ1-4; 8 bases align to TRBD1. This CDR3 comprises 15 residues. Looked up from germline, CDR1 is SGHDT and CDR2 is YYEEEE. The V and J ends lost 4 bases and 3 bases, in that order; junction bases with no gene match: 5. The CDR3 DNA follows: TGTGCCAGCAGCGGCAGGGGGCGGGCTAATGAAAAACTGTTTTTT. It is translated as CASSGRGRANEKLFF.

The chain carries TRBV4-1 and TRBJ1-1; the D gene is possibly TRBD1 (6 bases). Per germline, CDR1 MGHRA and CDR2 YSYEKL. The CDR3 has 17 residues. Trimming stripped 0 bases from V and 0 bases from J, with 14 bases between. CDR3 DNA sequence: TGCGCCAGCAGCCAAGATAAGGGCGGGGGCTTGAACACTGAAGCTTTCTTT. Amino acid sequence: CASSQDKGGGLNTEAFF.

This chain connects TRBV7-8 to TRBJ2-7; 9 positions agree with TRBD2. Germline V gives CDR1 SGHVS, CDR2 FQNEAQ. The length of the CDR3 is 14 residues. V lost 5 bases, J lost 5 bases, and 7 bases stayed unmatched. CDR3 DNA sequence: TGTGCCAGCAGCAGCGGGACTAGCACCCACGAGCAGTACTTC. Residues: CASSSGTSTHEQYF. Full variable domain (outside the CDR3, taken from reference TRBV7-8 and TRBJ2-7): GAGVSQSPRYKVAKRGQDVALRCDPISGHVSLFWYQQALGQGPEFLTYFQNEAQLDKSGLPSDRFFAERPEGSVSTLKIQRTQQEDSAVYLCASSSGTSTHEQYFGPGTRLTVT.

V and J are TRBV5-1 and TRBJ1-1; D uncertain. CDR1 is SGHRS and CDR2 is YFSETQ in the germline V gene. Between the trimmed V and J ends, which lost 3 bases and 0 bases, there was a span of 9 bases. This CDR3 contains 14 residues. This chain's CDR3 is CASSYGGMNTEAFF. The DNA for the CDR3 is TGCGCCAGCAGCTACGGAGGCATGAACACTGAAGCTTTCTTT. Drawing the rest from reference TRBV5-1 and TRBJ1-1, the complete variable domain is KAGVTQTPRYLIKTRGQQVTLSCSPISGHRSVSWYQQTPGQGLQFLFEYFSETQRNKGNFPGRFSGRQFSNSRSEMNVSTLELGDSALYLCASSYGGMNTEAFFGQGTRLTVV.

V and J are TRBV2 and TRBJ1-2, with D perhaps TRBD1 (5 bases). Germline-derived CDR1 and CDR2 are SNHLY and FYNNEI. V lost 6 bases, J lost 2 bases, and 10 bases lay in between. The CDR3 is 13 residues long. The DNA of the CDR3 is TGTGCCAGCAGCGGGGGGGAAAACTATGGCTACACCTTC. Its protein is CASSGGENYGYTF.

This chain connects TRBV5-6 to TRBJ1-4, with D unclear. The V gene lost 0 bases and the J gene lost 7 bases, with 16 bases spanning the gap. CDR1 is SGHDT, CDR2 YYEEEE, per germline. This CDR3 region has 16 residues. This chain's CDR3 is CASSLVGGREGEKLFF. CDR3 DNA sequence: TGTGCCAGCAGCTTGGTCGGCGGGCGGGAAGGTGAAAAACTGTTTTTT.

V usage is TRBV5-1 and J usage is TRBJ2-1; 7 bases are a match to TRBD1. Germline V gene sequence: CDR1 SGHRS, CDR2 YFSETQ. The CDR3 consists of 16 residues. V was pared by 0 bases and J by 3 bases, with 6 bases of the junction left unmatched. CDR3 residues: CASSLEGTVGYNEQFF. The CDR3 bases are TGCGCCAGCAGCTTGGAAGGGACAGTAGGCTACAATGAGCAGTTCTTC.

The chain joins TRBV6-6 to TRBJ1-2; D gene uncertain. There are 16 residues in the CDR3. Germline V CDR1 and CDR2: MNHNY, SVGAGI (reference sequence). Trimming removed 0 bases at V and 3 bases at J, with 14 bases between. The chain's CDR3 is CASSYSKIRGDYGYTF. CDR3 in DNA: TGTGCCAGCAGTTACTCGAAAATACGGGGTGACTATGGCTACACCTTC.

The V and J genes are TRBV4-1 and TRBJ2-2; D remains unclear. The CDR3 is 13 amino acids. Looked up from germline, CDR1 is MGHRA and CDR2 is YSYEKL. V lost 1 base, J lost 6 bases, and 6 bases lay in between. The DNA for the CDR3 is TGCGCCAGCAGCCAAGTTGCGGCCGGGGAGCTGTTTTTT. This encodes CASSQVAAGELFF.

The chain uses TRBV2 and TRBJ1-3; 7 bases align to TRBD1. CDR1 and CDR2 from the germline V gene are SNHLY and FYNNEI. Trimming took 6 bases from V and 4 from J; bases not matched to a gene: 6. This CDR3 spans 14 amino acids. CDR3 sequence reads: CASSAQGDGNTIYF. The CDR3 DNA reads TGTGCCAGCAGCGCTCAGGGGGACGGAAACACCATATATTTT.

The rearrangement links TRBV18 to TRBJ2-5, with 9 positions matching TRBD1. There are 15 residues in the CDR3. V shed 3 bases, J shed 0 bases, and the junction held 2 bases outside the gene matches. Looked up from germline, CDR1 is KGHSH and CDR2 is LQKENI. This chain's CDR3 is CASSPGTGYQETQYF. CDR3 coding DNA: TGTGCCAGCTCACCCGGGACAGGGTACCAAGAGACCCAGTACTTC.

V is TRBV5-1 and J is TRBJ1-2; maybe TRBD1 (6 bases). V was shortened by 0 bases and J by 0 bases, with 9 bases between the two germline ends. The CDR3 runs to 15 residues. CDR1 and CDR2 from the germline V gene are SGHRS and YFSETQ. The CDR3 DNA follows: TGCGCCAGCAGCTTGGGGCAGGGGTCTAACTATGGCTACACCTTC. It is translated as CASSLGQGSNYGYTF.

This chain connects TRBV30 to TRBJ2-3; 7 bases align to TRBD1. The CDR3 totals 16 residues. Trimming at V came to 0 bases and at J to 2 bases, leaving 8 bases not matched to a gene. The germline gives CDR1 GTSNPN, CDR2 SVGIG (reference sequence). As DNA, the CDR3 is TGTGCCTGGAGTGTACAAGGGGGCTTTGTCACAGATACGCAGTATTTT. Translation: CAWSVQGGFVTDTQYF.

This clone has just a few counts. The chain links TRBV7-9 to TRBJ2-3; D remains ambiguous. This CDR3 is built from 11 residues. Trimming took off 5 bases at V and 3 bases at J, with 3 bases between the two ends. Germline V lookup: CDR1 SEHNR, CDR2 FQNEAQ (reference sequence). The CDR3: CASSPTDTQYF. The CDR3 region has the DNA TGTGCCAGCAGCCCGACAGATACGCAGTATTTT. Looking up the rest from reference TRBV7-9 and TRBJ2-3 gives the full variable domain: DTGVSQNPRHKITKRGQNVTFRCDPISEHNRLYWYRQTLGQGPEFLTYFQNEAQLEKSRLLSDRFSAERPKGSFSTLEIQRTEQGDSAMYLCASSPTDTQYFGPGTRLTVL.

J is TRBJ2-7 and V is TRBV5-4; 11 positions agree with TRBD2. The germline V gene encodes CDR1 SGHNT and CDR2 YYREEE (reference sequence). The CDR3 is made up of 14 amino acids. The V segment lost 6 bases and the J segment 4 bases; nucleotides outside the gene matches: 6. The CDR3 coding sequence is TGTGCCAGCAATATAGCGGGAGGGCCTTACGAGCAGTACTTC. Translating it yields CASNIAGGPYEQYF.

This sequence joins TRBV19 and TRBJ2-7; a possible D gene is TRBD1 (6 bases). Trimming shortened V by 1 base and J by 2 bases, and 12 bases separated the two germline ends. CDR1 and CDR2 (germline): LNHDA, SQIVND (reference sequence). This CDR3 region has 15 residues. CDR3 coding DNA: TGTGCCAGTAGTATAGCCCGGTCAGGGGCCTACGAGCAGTACTTC. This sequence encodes CASSIARSGAYEQYF.

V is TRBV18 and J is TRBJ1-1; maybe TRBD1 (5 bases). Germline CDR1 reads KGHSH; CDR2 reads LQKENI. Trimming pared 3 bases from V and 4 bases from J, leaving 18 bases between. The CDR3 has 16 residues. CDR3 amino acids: CASSPARSGVGTEAFF. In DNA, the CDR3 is TGTGCCAGCTCACCGGCGCGATCGGGGGTGGGCACTGAAGCTTTCTTT.

CDR3 DNA: TGTGCCAGTAGTATTGGGCAGGGAGGGGTGAATGGCTACACCTTC. Protein: CASSIGQGGVNGYTF. V usage is TRBV19 and J usage is TRBJ1-2, with D possibly being TRBD1 (5 bases). Germline-derived CDR1 and CDR2 are LNHDA and SQIVND (reference sequence). Trimming cost V 3 bases and J 6 bases, with 17 bases left between them. This CDR3 spans 15 amino acids.

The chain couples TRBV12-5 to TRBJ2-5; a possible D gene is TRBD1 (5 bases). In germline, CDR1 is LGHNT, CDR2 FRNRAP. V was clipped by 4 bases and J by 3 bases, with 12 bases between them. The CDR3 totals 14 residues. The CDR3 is CASGSPPREETQYF. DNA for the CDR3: TGTGCTAGTGGTTCCCCCCCCAGGGAAGAGACCCAGTACTTC.

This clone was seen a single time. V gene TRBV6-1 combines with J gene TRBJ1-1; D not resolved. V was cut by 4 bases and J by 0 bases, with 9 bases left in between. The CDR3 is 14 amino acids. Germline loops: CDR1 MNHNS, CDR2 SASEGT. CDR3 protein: CASSVGQLNTEAFF. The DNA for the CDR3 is TGTGCCAGCAGTGTTGGGCAGTTGAACACTGAAGCTTTCTTT.

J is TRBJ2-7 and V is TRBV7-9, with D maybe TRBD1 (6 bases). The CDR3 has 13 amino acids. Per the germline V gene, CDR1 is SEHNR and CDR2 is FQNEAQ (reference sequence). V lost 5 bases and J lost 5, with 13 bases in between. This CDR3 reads CASSPEGVHEQYF. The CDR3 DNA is TGTGCCAGCAGCCCCGAGGGGGTCCACGAGCAGTACTTC.